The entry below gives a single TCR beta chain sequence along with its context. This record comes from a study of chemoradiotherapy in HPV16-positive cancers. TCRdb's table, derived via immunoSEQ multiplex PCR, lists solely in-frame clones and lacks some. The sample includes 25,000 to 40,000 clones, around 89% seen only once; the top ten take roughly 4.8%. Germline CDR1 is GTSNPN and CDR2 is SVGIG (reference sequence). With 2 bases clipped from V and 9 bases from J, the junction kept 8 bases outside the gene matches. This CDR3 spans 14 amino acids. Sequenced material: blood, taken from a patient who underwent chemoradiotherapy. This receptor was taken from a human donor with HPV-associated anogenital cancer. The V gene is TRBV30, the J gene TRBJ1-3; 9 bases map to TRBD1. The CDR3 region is CAWSRDRAGGTIYF. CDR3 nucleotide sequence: TGTGCCTGGAGTCGGGACAGGGCTGGTGGCACCATATATTTT.